This T cell receptor (beta chain) was observed in a study of T cell therapy after organ transplantation. Across the whole study: Expansion used a peptide pool of 30 HLA class I and II CMV epitopes. Patients received a median of 1.92 x 10^8 CMV-specific T cells over 2 to 6 infusions.

This clone appeared a single time. The antigen is not known. The protocol was immunoSEQ multiplex PCR, while the TCRdb copy is restricted to in-frame clones and leaves out a portion. Here the sample spans 45,000 to 60,000 clones, about 95% being singletons. The CDR3 length is 11 residues. Germline values: CDR1 DFQATT, CDR2 SNEGSKA (reference sequence). The V gene lost 0 bases and the J gene lost 5 bases, with 4 bases spanning the gap. The material sequenced was CD8+ T cells from blood, taken before autologous CMV-specific T cell therapy. The TCR originated in a human patient who had received a solid organ transplant and had CMV disease. This chain connects TRBV20-1 to TRBJ2-5; no clear D gene. CDR3 DNA sequence: TGCAGTGCTAGAGAGGTGGAGACCCAGTACTTC. It codes for CSAREVETQYF.